This is a list of T cell receptor beta chains from one sample in a study of CD8 T cells in ankylosing spondylitis. TCRdb reprocessed the 5' RACE reads with MiXCR, giving one entry per CDR3 protein. This table has 250,000 to 350,000 distinct CDR3 sequences, about 19% appearing once. Sequences were obtained from blood, either unsorted or a sorted T cell fraction (not recorded which). The source of these receptors is a male donor with ankylosing spondylitis or in good health (not recorded which). Both conserved end residues are part of each CDR3.

>TRBV7-3|TRBJ2-1
CASSLGLQPYNEQFF
>TRBV11-3|TRBJ2-1
CASSFMGRTAGPNYNEQFF
>TRBV11-2|TRBJ1-1
CASSPLGDRVNTEAFF
>TRBV2|TRBJ2-6
CASRMRASGANVLTF
>TRBV3-1|TRBJ2-1
CASSQESAYEQFF
>TRBV20-1|TRBJ2-5
CSDATRGPLYQETQYF
>TRBV7-9|TRBJ2-5
CASMTGETQYF
>TRBV12-3/TRBV12-4|TRBJ2-1
CASSSNPGQGSYNEQFF
>TRBV5-1|TRBJ2-5
CASSSWDRSQETQYF
>TRBV7-3|TRBJ2-3
CASSLIQRGGTDTQYF
>TRBV10-3|TRBJ2-2
CAITERTGNTGELFF
>TRBV6-5|TRBJ2-2
CASSYRVNTGELFF
>TRBV11-2|TRBJ2-3
CASSLDRGTDTQYF
>TRBV5-5|TRBJ2-4
CASSEDRGFQYF
>TRBV9|TRBJ1-1
CASSVGRDTEAFF
>TRBV12-3/TRBV12-4|TRBJ1-5
CASSSGTGPHQPQHF
>TRBV15|TRBJ1-2
CATSRAGFGYTF
>TRBV5-1|TRBJ1-4
CASSQGTVSNEKLFF
>TRBV29-1|TRBJ1-4
CSARTGSATNEKLFF
>TRBV5-1|TRBJ2-5
CASSFFSGETQYF
>TRBV3-1|TRBJ1-2
CASSRGQGNGGYTF
>TRBV6-1|TRBJ2-1
CASSRLLSSYNEQFF
>TRBV24-1|TRBJ1-2
CATSDLRFYGYTF
>TRBV5-1|TRBJ2-1
CASTGGAERSSYNEQFF
>TRBV3-1|TRBJ2-1
CASSQSFGLAGANNEQFF
>TRBV12-3/TRBV12-4|TRBJ2-2
CASSRQENTGELFF
>TRBV9|TRBJ2-1
CASSGGQGPYNEQFF
>TRBV12-3/TRBV12-4|TRBJ1-1
CASRLPQGANTEAFF